This TCR beta chain was recorded in a study of blood T cell repertoires in COVID-19 (TCRdb year 2020). Notes on the research overall: Samples covering the acute and convalescent phases of COVID-19 were provided by collaborators in the United States, Italy and Spain. The material from the prospective study consisted of cDNA or gDNA derived from T cells, B-cell-depleted T cells, or PBMCs. Where available, HLA class I and class II types were taken from metadata supplied by the sample provider and were not determined by assay-based typing. The repertoires were made available in a free public database intended to serve as a resource for research on the immune response to SARS-CoV-2. Deeply sampled blood TCRbeta repertoires from subjects exposed to, actively infected with, or recovered from COVID-19 were included in the dataset. Sample metadata almost always included a de-identified subject ID, COVID-19 status, age in years and sex. The samples were drawn from two sources: the first 160 participants of the ongoing ImmuneRACE study, and over 1,000 subjects contributed by 6 global collaborators.

Overall study results and their limits: The amount of clinical and demographic metadata varied by source and participant and was provided uncurated.

Looking up the germline V gene yields CDR1 SGHTA and CDR2 FQGNSA. Reading from cysteine to phenylalanine, the CDR3 counts 13 amino acids. Kept here is only the CDR3 DNA, which spans 39 bases and is read in frame from base 1. Trimming removed 5 bases from V and 6 bases from J, leaving 14 bases between the germline ends. Details on this clone: Its binding antigen is unknown. It has no much larger one-base neighbor in the sample; base qualities were not kept.

Whole blood was collected in K2EDTA tubes by collaborating institutions according to the institutions' own protocols. For TCRbeta analysis, collaborators shipped samples as frozen whole blood, isolated PBMCs, or DNA extracted from either of those sample types. TCRbeta CDR3 regions were amplified from genomic DNA using the immunoSEQ Assay, a bias-controlled multiplex PCR. As for the original processing: The number of nucleated cells in each sample was estimated from the amplification of reference gene primers within the assay. To quantify the absolute abundance of each unique TCRbeta CDR3 rearrangement, sequence reads were collapsed and filtered. For each sample, productive Simpson clonality was calculated as the square root of Simpson's diversity index over productive rearrangements. TCRdb limited this immuneACCESS table to in-frame rearrangements with V and J called. A share of clones is missing; checked studies link under half to unresolved V genes, and the rest is unexplained. For V, J and clone size, that table is used; D and trimming come from the DNA. The sample table holds around 190,000 clones, of which roughly 86% were seen once. The ten largest clones capture around 1.5% of the sample.

The receptor was derived from a man in his late teens or twenties with active or convalescent COVID-19. Material for sequencing was peripheral blood. The V and J segments used are TRBV7-2 and TRBJ2-7; the best D guess is TRBD2, with 6 bases matching. The DNA sequence follows: TGTGCCAGCAGCCTAATGCAGGGAGGCGAGCAGTACTTC. It codes for CASSLMQGGEQYF.